This TCR beta chain was sequenced during a study of T cells after yellow fever vaccination. TCRdb independently ran MiXCR on the 5' RACE reads; one entry per CDR3 protein. The table shows about 320,000 distinct CDR3 sequences, with about 10% occurring only once. The CDR3 runs to 14 residues. V was clipped by 4 bases and J by 7 bases; unmatched bases: 5. Germline V gene data show CDR1 as LGHNA and CDR2 as YNFKEQ. The sequence was obtained from a man aged 18 to 29 who received the YFV17D yellow fever vaccine. The genes are TRBV4-2 and TRBJ2-1; 9 positions agree with TRBD2. The material sequenced was CD4+ T cells sorted from PBMCs, taken 45 days after the yellow fever booster vaccination. The DNA for the CDR3 is TGTGCCAGCAGCCCAGCGGGGGGACGGAATGAGCAGTTCTTC. It translates to CASSPAGGRNEQFF.